This TCR beta chain was obtained from a study of blood T cell repertoires in COVID-19. Study overall: COVID-19 samples, acute and convalescent, were from the United States, Italy and Spain. Sample material is recorded as cDNA or gDNA derived from T cells, B-cell-depleted T cells, or PBMCs.

In the original workflow: Reference gene primer amplification gave nucleated cell count estimates. TCRdb's copy holds only in-frame clones and misses some; the assay was immunoSEQ multiplex PCR. The V and J calls and the clone size are those of that table, but D and trimming were determined from the DNA. The sample records more than 95,000 clones, 65% to 80% being singletons. Germline V gene sequence: CDR1 MNHEY, CDR2 SVGAGI. This CDR3 has 12 residues. The germline V and J ends were trimmed by 5 bases and 5 bases, with 8 bases remaining between them. The rearrangement links TRBV6-5 to TRBJ2-3, with no clear D. This TCR was sampled from a man in his forties or fifties with acute or convalescent COVID-19. The sequenced sample consisted of peripheral blood. The CDR3 region has the DNA TGTGCCAGCAGTACAATTGGAGATACGCAGTATTTT. Encoded protein: CASSTIGDTQYF.